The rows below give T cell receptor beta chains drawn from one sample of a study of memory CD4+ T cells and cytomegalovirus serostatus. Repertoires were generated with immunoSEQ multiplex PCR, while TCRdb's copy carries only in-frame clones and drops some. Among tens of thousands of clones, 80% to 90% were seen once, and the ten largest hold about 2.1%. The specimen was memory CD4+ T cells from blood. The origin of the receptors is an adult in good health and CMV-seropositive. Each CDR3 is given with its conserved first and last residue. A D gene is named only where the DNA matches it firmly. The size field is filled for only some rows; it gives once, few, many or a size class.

CDR3: CASSEYRSSSYNEQFF
D: NA
V: TRBV25-1
size: NA
J: TRBJ2-1

CDR3: CASSLSLIVNTEAFF
D: NA
V: TRBV28
size: NA
J: TRBJ1-1

CDR3: CASSPARGGGTEAFF
D: NA
V: TRBV18
size: NA
J: TRBJ1-1

CDR3: CASTSRTALTEAFF
D: NA
V: TRBV11-2
size: NA
J: TRBJ1-1

CDR3: CASSLLGPSAYGYTF
D: NA
V: TRBV5-6
size: NA
J: TRBJ1-2

CDR3: CASSVAGEHGYTF
D: NA
V: TRBV9
size: NA
J: TRBJ1-2

CDR3: CASHRARGQNTEAFF
D: NA
V: TRBV19
size: few
J: TRBJ1-1

CDR3: CASSQAGGGQETQYF
D: TRBD2
V: TRBV28
size: NA
J: TRBJ2-5

CDR3: CASSRDRDGGNTIYF
D: TRBD1
V: TRBV6-1
size: once
J: TRBJ1-3

CDR3: CASNQDTQYF
D: NA
V: TRBV21-1
size: NA
J: TRBJ2-3

CDR3: CASRTGLADYPSYEQYF
D: TRBD2
V: TRBV25-1
size: once
J: TRBJ2-7

CDR3: CASSQGHNYGYTF
D: NA
V: TRBV4-3
size: NA
J: TRBJ1-2

CDR3: CASSLGIGLGTQYF
D: NA
V: TRBV2
size: NA
J: TRBJ2-5

CDR3: CASSRDSLVSTDTQYF
D: TRBD1
V: TRBV19
size: once
J: TRBJ2-3

CDR3: CASSPDRGEGYTF
D: NA
V: TRBV18
size: NA
J: TRBJ1-2

CDR3: CASSSYNQPQHF
D: NA
V: TRBV27
size: NA
J: TRBJ1-5

CDR3: CASSPGHWMDEQYF
D: NA
V: TRBV18
size: NA
J: TRBJ2-7

CDR3: CASLLGGPMDEQFF
D: NA
V: TRBV18
size: NA
J: TRBJ2-1

CDR3: CASSLFRTENTEAFF
D: NA
V: TRBV5-6
size: once
J: TRBJ1-1

CDR3: CASLGGSYNEQFF
D: NA
V: TRBV19
size: NA
J: TRBJ2-1

CDR3: CASSLRDSFFSGNTIYF
D: TRBD1
V: TRBV11-2
size: NA
J: TRBJ1-3

CDR3: CASSRAGTGGAEAFF
D: TRBD1
V: TRBV27
size: NA
J: TRBJ1-1

CDR3: CSGYSRGYGYTF
D: NA
V: TRBV29-1
size: NA
J: TRBJ1-2

CDR3: CASSHLRSNTEAFF
D: NA
V: TRBV4-1
size: few
J: TRBJ1-1

CDR3: CASSLTDLTEAFF
D: NA
V: TRBV6-5
size: medium-sized
J: TRBJ1-1

CDR3: CASSPPDQLQAFF
D: NA
V: TRBV18
size: NA
J: TRBJ1-1

CDR3: CASSFRGSTEAFF
D: TRBD1
V: TRBV19
size: NA
J: TRBJ1-1

CDR3: CASRNLGTALATNEKLFF
D: TRBD1
V: TRBV19
size: NA
J: TRBJ1-4

CDR3: CSAYREAEAFF
D: NA
V: TRBV20-1
size: NA
J: TRBJ1-1

CDR3: CASTTFSGQNNQPQHF
D: NA
V: TRBV23-1
size: few
J: TRBJ1-5